This entry lists 21 T cell receptor beta chains sequenced from one sample in a study of identical twins. Via MiXCR, TCRdb re-called the 5' RACE reads, giving one row per CDR3 protein. The data hold around 240,000 distinct CDR3 sequences, with 10% observed a single time. Sequencing was carried out using memory T cells sorted from blood. These receptors originate from a man aged 50 to 60 in good health.

This clonotype occurred a few times. The rearrangement joins TRBV3-1 to TRBJ2-7; 11 bases line up with TRBD2. Germline assignment: CDR1 LGHDT and CDR2 YNNKEL (reference sequence). V lost 0 bases to trimming and J lost 4 bases; unmatched junction nucleotides: 2. The CDR3 is 15 amino acids. The CDR3 is CASSQDRLAGYEQYF. CDR3 DNA sequence: TGTGCCAGCAGCCAAGACCGACTAGCGGGATACGAGCAGTACTTC.

This clonotype was seen at least ten times. The chain carries TRBV12-3 or TRBV12-4 and TRBJ1-6; no firm D call. V lost 1 base, J lost 0 bases, and 1 base lay in between. This CDR3 region has 14 residues. CDR3 coding DNA: TGTGCCAGCAGTTTAGACTCCTATAATTCACCCCTCCACTTT. Its translation is CASSLDSYNSPLHF.

The chain has TRBV29-1 and TRBJ2-7; a weak D match, TRBD1 (6 bases). The CDR3 is made up of 14 amino acids. Germline V gives CDR1 SQVTM, CDR2 ANQGSEA. Trimming shortened V by 6 bases and J by 0 bases, and 15 bases separated the two germline ends. The CDR3 here is CSVLKDRTSYEQYF. In nucleotides, the CDR3 is TGCAGCGTCCTGAAGGACAGAACCTCCTACGAGCAGTACTTC.

This chain connects TRBV7-8 to TRBJ2-1, with 9 nucleotides matching TRBD2. Trimming took 4 bases from V and 5 from J; bases not matched to a gene: 6. CDR3 length: 15 residues. The V gene's germline CDR1 is SGHVS and CDR2 FQNEAQ. CDR3 in DNA: TGTGCCAGCAGCTCTAGCGGGAAAATAAACAATGAGCAGTTCTTC. It yields the protein CASSSSGKINNEQFF.

This clonotype was observed a handful of times. The CDR3 reads CASSEERTAGNEQFF. In DNA form, the CDR3 reads TGTGCCAGCAGTGAAGAACGGACAGCTGGGAATGAGCAGTTCTTC. This chain connects TRBV2 to TRBJ2-1; a weak D match, TRBD1 (6 bases). The V gene lost 1 base and the J gene lost 7 bases, with 14 bases spanning the gap. Germline values: CDR1 SNHLY, CDR2 FYNNEI. The CDR3 extends over 15 amino acids.

This clonotype was counted many times. V and J are TRBV28 and TRBJ1-1; the D gene is possibly TRBD1 (5 bases). CDR1 is MDHEN and CDR2 is SYDVKM in the germline V gene. The length of the CDR3 is 14 residues. The V and J ends lost 5 bases and 3 bases respectively, with 13 bases between them. The DNA of the CDR3 is TGTGCCAGCAGTGTCCCGCAGGGTCACACTGAAGCTTTCTTT. Translating gives CASSVPQGHTEAFF.

The rearrangement links TRBV2 to TRBJ1-6; 10 bases agree with TRBD1. Trimming took 8 bases from V and 8 from J; bases not matched to a gene: 3. The CDR3 runs to 13 residues. Per the germline V gene, CDR1 is SNHLY and CDR2 is FYNNEI. CDR3 in DNA: TGTGCCAGCCGGGACAGGGGTTATTCACCCCTCCACTTT. Residues: CASRDRGYSPLHF. Full variable domain (remainder filled in from reference TRBV2 and TRBJ1-6): EPEVTQTPSHQVTQMGQEVILRCVPISNHLYFYWYRQILGQKVEFLVSFYNNEISEKSEIFDDQFSVERPDGSNFTLKIRSTKLEDSAMYFCASRDRGYSPLHFGNGTRLTVT.

This clonotype came up many times. The chain joins TRBV10-3 to TRBJ1-1; D remains unclear. The CDR3 is made up of 11 amino acids. The germline gives CDR1 ENHRY, CDR2 SYGVKD. V dropped 8 bases and J dropped 1 base, with 5 bases sitting between them. DNA of the CDR3: TGTGCCATCTCAGAGAACACTGAAGCTTTCTTT. It specifies CAISENTEAFF.

This clonotype occurred many times. This chain joins TRBV4-2 and TRBJ1-1, with D possibly TRBD1 on 6 matching bases. Germline CDR1 LGHNA, CDR2 YNFKEQ. V was pared by 2 bases and J by 3 bases, with 13 bases between. The CDR3 runs 15 residues. CDR3: CASSQMDSPDTEAFF. CDR3 sequence (DNA): TGTGCCAGCAGCCAAATGGACAGCCCAGACACTGAAGCTTTCTTT.

This clonotype has ten or more counts. This chain connects TRBV12-3 or TRBV12-4 to TRBJ1-1; possibly TRBD1 for D (6 bases). V was pared by 7 bases and J by 4 bases, with 19 bases between. The CDR3 consists of 15 residues. DNA for the CDR3: TGTGCCAGCACCAAAAGGGGGGGATCAGGCACTGAAGCTTTCTTT. This encodes CASTKRGGSGTEAFF.

Regarding this clonotype: One base away lies a much larger clone, so this may be a sequencing read error. The chain couples TRBV7-2 to TRBJ2-6; D tentatively reads TRBD1 or TRBD2 (6 bases each). The germline V gene encodes CDR1 SGHTA and CDR2 FQGNSA. This CDR3 has 15 amino acids. DNA of the CDR3: TGTGCCAGCAGCTCCCGGAAGTGGGGGGCCTACGTCCTGACTTTC. It translates to CASSSRKWGAYVLTF.

CDR3 protein: CASSKAAKQGMNQETQYF. In nucleotides, the CDR3 is TGTGCCAGCAGCAAAGCGGCTAAACAGGGGATGAACCAAGAGACCCAGTACTTC. V and J are TRBV21-1 and TRBJ2-5; the table's TRBD1 call for D was not verified on the DNA. TRBV21-1 is a known pseudogene. The CDR3 runs 18 residues.

This clonotype was seen many times. The V gene is TRBV12-3 or TRBV12-4, the J gene TRBJ2-1, with a weak D call TRBD2 (6 bases). V dropped 4 bases and J dropped 7 bases, with 14 bases sitting between them. The length of the CDR3 is 14 residues. The CDR3: CASSYELAGNEQFF. The CDR3 region has the DNA TGTGCCAGCAGTTATGAACTAGCTGGGAATGAGCAGTTCTTC.

This clonotype has a handful of counts. The chain joins TRBV28 to TRBJ2-7; a weak D match, TRBD2 (6 bases). The CDR3 sequence is 16 residues long. The germline V and J ends were trimmed by 5 bases and 0 bases, with 17 bases remaining between them. Germline V gene lookup returns CDR1 MDHEN and CDR2 SYDVKM. The CDR3 DNA follows: TGTGCCAGCAGTCACCTAGTGGGACTGAGCTCCTACGAGCAGTACTTC. Its translation: CASSHLVGLSSYEQYF.

This clonotype showed up many times. V usage is TRBV7-2 and J usage is TRBJ2-7, with D maybe TRBD2 (5 bases). The CDR3 totals 14 residues. The germline V gene encodes CDR1 SGHTA and CDR2 FQGNSA. Trimming removed 3 bases at V and 1 base at J, with 10 bases between. The CDR3 DNA reads TGTGCCAGCAGCTTCTTGTCGGGGTCCTACGAGCAGTACTTC. Encoded protein: CASSFLSGSYEQYF.

In this sample, this clonotype turned up many times. The chain combines TRBV27 with TRBJ2-1, with 8 bases fitting TRBD2. Germline V gives CDR1 MNHEY, CDR2 SMNVEV (reference sequence). This CDR3 has 17 amino acids. V gave up 5 bases and J gave up 0 bases; unmatched junction bases: 9. CDR3 sequence: CASSADLGTSSYNEQFF. The DNA for the CDR3 is TGTGCCAGCAGTGCCGACCTCGGGACTAGCTCCTACAATGAGCAGTTCTTC.

This clonotype was counted between two and nine times. The germline gene is not matched at one end of the junction; a read error may be the cause. This chain joins TRBV4-3 and TRBJ2-7; D gene ambiguous. CDR3 size: 13 residues. The germline V gene has CDR1 LGHNA and CDR2 YSLEER. CDR3 protein: CASSQETSNEQYF. The CDR3 DNA follows: TGCGCCAGCAGCCAGGAAACCTCCAACGAGCAGTACTTC.

The chain combines TRBV11-2 with TRBJ2-4; 11 bases map to TRBD2. CDR3 size: 18 residues. The V gene end was trimmed by 4 bases and the J gene end by 2 bases; junction bases not matched to a gene: 10. Germline loops: CDR1 SGHAT, CDR2 FQNNGV. DNA for the CDR3: TGTGCCAGCAGCTCCGGAACGCGGACTAGCGGGTCCAAAAACATTCAGTACTTC. The encoded protein is CASSSGTRTSGSKNIQYF.

In its sample, this clonotype was seen a few times. The rearrangement links TRBV6-1 to TRBJ2-1; 7 bases are a match to TRBD1. The CDR3 is 15 residues long. Germline assignment: CDR1 MNHNS and CDR2 SASEGT. Trimming took 6 bases from V and 0 from J; bases not matched to a gene: 5. CDR3 nucleotide sequence: TGTGCCAGCAGACTCAGACAGGGCTCCTACAATGAGCAGTTCTTC. It codes for CASRLRQGSYNEQFF.

The chain joins TRBV12-3 or TRBV12-4 to TRBJ1-6; D not resolved. CDR3 size: 17 residues. The germline V and J ends were trimmed by 3 bases and 0 bases, with 12 bases remaining between them. The CDR3 coding sequence is TGTGCCAGCAGTTTGCGGCAGTACAGCTCCTATAATTCACCCCTCCACTTT. Translated: CASSLRQYSSYNSPLHF.

There are many counts of this clonotype. The J gene is TRBJ2-5, the V gene TRBV3-1, with D possibly called TRBD1 or TRBD2 (5 bases each). The CDR3 extends over 15 amino acids. Germline V gene data show CDR1 as LGHDT and CDR2 as YNNKEL (reference sequence). V was clipped by 1 base and J by 5 bases, with 14 bases between them. The CDR3 DNA follows: TGTGCCAGCAGCCAAGCAAGGGACCTCCGGGAGACCCAGTACTTC. As protein: CASSQARDLRETQYF.